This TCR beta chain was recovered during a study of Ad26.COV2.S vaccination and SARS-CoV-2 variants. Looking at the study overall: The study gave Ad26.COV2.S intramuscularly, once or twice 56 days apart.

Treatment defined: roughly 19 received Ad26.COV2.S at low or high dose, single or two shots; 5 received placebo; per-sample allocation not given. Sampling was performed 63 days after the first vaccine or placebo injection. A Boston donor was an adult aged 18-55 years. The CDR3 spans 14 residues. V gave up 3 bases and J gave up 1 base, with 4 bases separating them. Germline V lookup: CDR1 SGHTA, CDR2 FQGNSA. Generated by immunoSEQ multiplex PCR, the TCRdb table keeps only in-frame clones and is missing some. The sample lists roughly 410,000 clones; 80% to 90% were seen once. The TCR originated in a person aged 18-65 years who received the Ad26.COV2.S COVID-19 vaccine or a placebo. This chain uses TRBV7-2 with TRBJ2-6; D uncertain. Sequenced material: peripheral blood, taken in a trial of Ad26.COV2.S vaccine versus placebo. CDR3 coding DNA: TGTGCCAGCAGCTTGGCTTCTGGGGCCAACGTCCTGACTTTC. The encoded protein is CASSLASGANVLTF.